This entry lists 27 T cell receptor beta chains sequenced from one sample in a study of T-cell reconstitution after alpha-beta-depleted transplantation in children. Unique molecular identifiers were incorporated during preparation of the TCRbeta library. One entry per CDR3 protein results from TCRdb running MiXCR on the PCR reads. The table has about 580,000 distinct CDR3 sequences, roughly a quarter seen once; the top ten hold around a third. The sequencing here drew on PBMCs, taken before TCRalphabeta/CD19-depleted stem cell transplant. These receptors originate from a boy less than two years old with Wiskott-Aldrich syndrome, due to receive a stem cell transplant.

This sequence joins TRBV6-5 and TRBJ1-1, with D maybe TRBD1 (6 bases). V lost 1 base and J lost 4, with 22 bases in between. This CDR3 contains 18 residues. Germline CDR1 reads MNHEY; CDR2 reads SVGAGI. The CDR3 bases are TGTGCCAGCAGTTACTGGGGGGCTCAGGGTGTACGTTCCACTGAAGCTTTCTTT. Translation: CASSYWGAQGVRSTEAFF.

This chain uses TRBV19 with TRBJ2-1, with 8 positions matching TRBD1. The CDR3 loop spans 16 amino acids. Germline V gives CDR1 LNHDA, CDR2 SQIVND (reference sequence). V shed 0 bases, J shed 5 bases, and the junction held 6 bases outside the gene matches. The CDR3 DNA reads TGTGCCAGTAGTATAGATGCCGGACAGGGAAACAATGAGCAGTTCTTC. This sequence encodes CASSIDAGQGNNEQFF.

This clonotype was counted a few times. The chain has TRBV10-3 and TRBJ2-1; 7 bases agree with TRBD2. Germline loops: CDR1 ENHRY, CDR2 SYGVKD. This CDR3 spans 14 amino acids. With 7 bases clipped from V and 4 bases from J, the junction kept 7 bases outside the gene matches. This CDR3 reads CAIKAGATYNEQFF. CDR3 DNA: TGTGCCATCAAGGCGGGAGCTACGTACAATGAGCAGTTCTTC.

This chain links TRBV20-1 with TRBJ1-1; D unclear. Per germline, CDR1 DFQATT and CDR2 SNEGSKA (reference sequence). The CDR3 is made up of 13 amino acids. Here the CDR3 DNA reads TGCAGATTTGGCCCTCATCGGGGCACTGAAGCTTTCTTT. Amino acids: CRFGPHRGTEAFF.

This clonotype appeared a few times. The chain employs TRBV3-1 and TRBJ2-1; D is undetermined. The CDR3 loop spans 15 amino acids. CDR1 LGHDT and CDR2 YNNKEL come from the germline V gene (reference sequence). V was cut by 4 bases and J by 6 bases, with 16 bases left in between. This CDR3 is CASSPAWGLGNEQFF. The CDR3 nucleotides read TGTGCCAGCAGCCCCGCATGGGGTTTGGGCAATGAGCAGTTCTTC.

The rearrangement joins TRBV5-4 to TRBJ2-1; D gene unclear. Germline CDR1 reads SGHNT; CDR2 reads YYREEE (reference sequence). There are 15 residues in the CDR3. V lost 3 bases, J lost 0 bases, and 10 bases lay in between. The CDR3 here is CASSSRATSYNEQFF. CDR3 coding DNA: TGTGCCAGCAGCTCTAGGGCTACCTCCTACAATGAGCAGTTCTTC. The full variable domain, with the rest looked up from reference TRBV5-4 and TRBJ2-1, is ETGVTQSPTHLIKTRGQQVTLRCSSQSGHNTVSWYQQALGQGPQFIFQYYREEENGRGNFPPRFSGLQFPNYSSELNVNALELDDSALYLCASSSRATSYNEQFFGPGTRLTVL.

The V and J genes are TRBV11-2 and TRBJ1-2; D may be TRBD1 (5 bases). V lost 1 base to trimming and J lost 8 bases, with 11 bases between them. This CDR3 is built from 13 residues. Germline values: CDR1 SGHAT, CDR2 FQNNGV. The CDR3 loop reads CASSLAGMSGYTF. CDR3 DNA sequence: TGTGCCAGCAGCTTAGCAGGGATGAGCGGCTACACCTTC.

As DNA, the CDR3 is TGTGCCAGCAGTTACACCACGACAGGGCCGCGGTATGGCTACACCTTC. Protein: CASSYTTTGPRYGYTF. The V gene is TRBV6-5, the J gene TRBJ1-2; 7 bases are a match to TRBD1. CDR3 length equals 16 residues. Losses at the gene ends were 2 bases for V and 5 bases for J; bases not matched to a gene: 11. Germline V gives CDR1 MNHEY, CDR2 SVGAGI.

The CDR3 bases are TGTGCCAGCAGCCCCCCACCCCTCGGGGAGCAGTACTTC. This codes for CASSPPPLGEQYF. The chain joins TRBV12-3 or TRBV12-4 to TRBJ2-7; the D is unclear. The CDR3 has 13 amino acids. V lost 6 bases, J lost 7 bases, and 16 bases lay in between.

The chain's CDR3 is CASIPNTDGDGYF. For the CDR3, the DNA is TGTGCCAGCATCCCCAATACCGACGGAGACGGGTACTTC. The chain employs TRBV21-1 and TRBJ2-4. TRBV21-1 is a recognized pseudogene. The CDR3 sequence is 13 residues long.

This clonotype was observed a handful of times. The rearrangement links TRBV20-1 to TRBJ2-2; D may be TRBD2 (5 bases). Trimming removed 6 bases from V and 4 bases from J, with 12 bases in between. The CDR3 contains 13 residues. Per germline, CDR1 DFQATT and CDR2 SNEGSKA (reference sequence). In DNA form, the CDR3 reads TGCAGTGCCTGGTTGGCGGGCACCGGGGAGCTGTTTTTT. Amino acid sequence: CSAWLAGTGELFF.

The rearrangement joins TRBV12-3 or TRBV12-4 to TRBJ1-2, with no clear D. Trimming removed 0 bases from V and 7 bases from J, with 9 bases in between. The CDR3 loop spans 13 amino acids. The CDR3 loop reads CASSLAGYGGYTF. Here the CDR3 DNA reads TGTGCCAGCAGTTTAGCAGGGTACGGTGGCTACACCTTC.

The chain carries TRBV7-2 and TRBJ2-1, with D maybe TRBD2 (6 bases). Germline assignment: CDR1 SGHTA and CDR2 FQGNSA. V shed 0 bases and J shed 6 bases, with 9 bases lying between them. CDR3 length: 14 residues. The CDR3 DNA sequence: TGTGCCAGCAGCTTAGCCTGGGGGGTCAATGAGCAGTTCTTC. Its translation is CASSLAWGVNEQFF. Combining the CDR3 with reference TRBV7-2 and TRBJ2-1 gives the whole variable domain GAGVSQSPSNKVTEKGKDVELRCDPISGHTALYWYRQSLGQGLEFLIYFQGNSAPDKSGLPSDRFSAERTGGSVSTLTIQRTQQEDSAVYLCASSLAWGVNEQFFGPGTRLTVL.

This clonotype was observed a handful of times. This rearrangement joins TRBV4-2 to TRBJ2-7; D uncertain. With 4 bases removed from V and 2 bases from J, the gap between germline ends came to 12 bases. The CDR3 runs to 14 residues. Germline V gene data show CDR1 as LGHNA and CDR2 as YNFKEQ. CDR3: CASSLSMGAYEQYF. The DNA for the CDR3 is TGTGCCAGCAGCCTGAGTATGGGCGCCTACGAGCAGTACTTC.

The chain uses TRBV20-1 and TRBJ2-3, with D hard to call. The V end lost 1 base, the J end lost 0 bases, and 8 bases lay between the germline ends. This CDR3 is 14 amino acids long. Germline V gene lookup returns CDR1 DFQATT and CDR2 SNEGSKA (reference sequence). This CDR3 reads CSARAQVSTDTQYF. The CDR3 DNA reads as TGCAGTGCTAGAGCTCAGGTTAGCACAGATACGCAGTATTTT.

The V gene is TRBV28, the J gene TRBJ2-3; D uncertain. The CDR3 extends over 16 amino acids. Trimming removed 0 bases at V and 4 bases at J, with 14 bases between. Germline values: CDR1 MDHEN, CDR2 SYDVKM. The CDR3 here is CASSLWGDGSSDTQYF. The CDR3 coding sequence is TGTGCCAGCAGTTTATGGGGCGACGGTTCCTCAGATACGCAGTATTTT.

V usage is TRBV5-1 and J usage is TRBJ1-4; no clear D gene. Germline CDR1 SGHRS, CDR2 YFSETQ. This CDR3 has 15 amino acids. Trimming removed 0 bases from V and 0 bases from J, with 6 bases in between. The CDR3 bases are TGCGCCAGCAGCTTGGGGTTGACAACTAATGAAAAACTGTTTTTT. It yields the protein CASSLGLTTNEKLFF.

V and J are TRBV12-3 or TRBV12-4 and TRBJ1-1; D ambiguous. This CDR3 comprises 12 residues. V was shortened by 2 bases and J by 8 bases, with 9 bases between the two germline ends. In nucleotides, the CDR3 is TGTGCCAGCAGTTTATCCCAGAAAGAAGCTTTCTTT. This gives the protein CASSLSQKEAFF.

The chain carries TRBV7-2 and TRBJ2-5; weak D call: TRBD2 (5 bases). Per the germline V gene, CDR1 is SGHTA and CDR2 is FQGNSA. The CDR3 totals 13 residues. V was pared by 5 bases and J by 2 bases, with 9 bases between. The CDR3, as DNA: TGTGCCAGCAGCCGACGACTACAAGAGACCCAGTACTTC. This encodes CASSRRLQETQYF.

This clonotype was counted ten times or more. The V call is TRBV5-1, the J call TRBJ2-7; no firm D call. The CDR3 loop spans 13 amino acids. The V gene lost 0 bases and the J gene lost 5 bases, with 9 bases spanning the gap. Germline V gives CDR1 SGHRS, CDR2 YFSETQ. The CDR3 here is CASSLVGSHEQYF. In DNA form, the CDR3 reads TGCGCCAGCAGCTTGGTAGGATCCCACGAGCAGTACTTC.

The rearrangement joins TRBV7-9 to TRBJ2-7, with D hard to call. V shed 4 bases and J shed 4 bases, with 23 bases lying between them. The CDR3 is made up of 17 amino acids. CDR1 and CDR2 from the germline V gene are SEHNR and FQNEAQ (reference sequence). Here the CDR3 reads CASSSNTDTKYTYEQYF. The CDR3 DNA reads as TGTGCCAGCAGCTCGAACACAGACACCAAGTATACTTACGAGCAGTACTTC.

V and J are TRBV5-1 and TRBJ2-5, with TRBD1 matching 8 bases. This CDR3 has 15 amino acids. The V gene end was trimmed by 2 bases and the J gene end by 5 bases; junction bases not matched to a gene: 8. Germline V gene data show CDR1 as SGHRS and CDR2 as YFSETQ. CDR3 sequence: CASSLQTGAGETQYF. The CDR3 coding sequence is TGCGCCAGCAGCTTACAGACAGGGGCAGGGGAGACCCAGTACTTC.

The chain employs TRBV20-1 and TRBJ2-3; possibly TRBD2 for D (6 bases). This CDR3 region has 14 residues. Germline values: CDR1 DFQATT, CDR2 SNEGSKA (reference sequence). V lost 6 bases to trimming and J lost 0 bases, with 13 bases between them. The CDR3 DNA follows: TGCAGTGCGTCGGGAGTTCCTAGCACAGATACGCAGTATTTT. Amino acids: CSASGVPSTDTQYF.

The rearrangement links TRBV20-1 to TRBJ2-7; 10 bases map to TRBD2. V lost 5 bases, J lost 0 bases, and 10 bases stayed unmatched. CDR1 is DFQATT, CDR2 SNEGSKA, per germline (reference sequence). The CDR3 is made up of 16 amino acids. CDR3 sequence reads: CSAGTQTSGLSYEQYF. Written as DNA, the CDR3 is TGCAGTGCTGGTACCCAGACTAGCGGGCTCTCCTACGAGCAGTACTTC.

J is TRBJ2-7 and V is TRBV7-2; 14 bases fit TRBD2. CDR1 is SGHTA, CDR2 FQGNSA, per germline. The trim removed 4 bases at V and 6 bases at J, leaving 5 bases unmatched. CDR3 length equals 15 residues. The CDR3 reads CASSSGLAGVSEQYF. For the CDR3, the DNA is TGTGCCAGCAGCTCGGGACTAGCGGGAGTATCCGAGCAGTACTTC.

CDR3 loop: CASSRPTRTRLGNEQFF. In DNA, the CDR3 is TGTGCCAGCAGCAGGCCGACCCGGACTAGATTAGGCAATGAGCAGTTCTTC. The chain carries TRBV7-8 and TRBJ2-1; 7 bases are a match to TRBD2. V gave up 5 bases and J gave up 6 bases; unmatched junction bases: 16. CDR3 length: 17 amino acids. Germline assignment: CDR1 SGHVS and CDR2 FQNEAQ.

V is TRBV7-2 and J is TRBJ2-5, with 8 positions matching TRBD1. CDR3 length: 13 amino acids. The V and J ends lost 5 bases and 5 bases, in that order; junction bases with no gene match: 4. Germline V gene data show CDR1 as SGHTA and CDR2 as FQGNSA. The DNA for the CDR3 is TGTGCCAGCAGCGGCAGGGGGCGGGAGACCCAGTACTTC. It is translated as CASSGRGRETQYF.